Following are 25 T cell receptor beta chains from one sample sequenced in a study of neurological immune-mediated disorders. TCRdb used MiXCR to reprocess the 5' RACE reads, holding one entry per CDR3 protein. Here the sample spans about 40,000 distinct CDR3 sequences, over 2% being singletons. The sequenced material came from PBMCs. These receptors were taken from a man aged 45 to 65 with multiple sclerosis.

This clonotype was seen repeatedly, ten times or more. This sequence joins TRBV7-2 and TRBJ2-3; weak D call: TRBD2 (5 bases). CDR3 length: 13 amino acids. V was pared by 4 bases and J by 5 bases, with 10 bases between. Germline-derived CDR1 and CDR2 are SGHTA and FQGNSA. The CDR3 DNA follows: TGTGCCAGCAGCTCCCGAGGGATAGATACGCAGTATTTT. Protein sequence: CASSSRGIDTQYF.

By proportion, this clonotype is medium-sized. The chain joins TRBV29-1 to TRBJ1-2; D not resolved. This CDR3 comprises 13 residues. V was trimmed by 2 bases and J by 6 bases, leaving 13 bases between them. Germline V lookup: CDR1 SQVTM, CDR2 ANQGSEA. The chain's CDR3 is CSVERPFLDGYTF. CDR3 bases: TGCAGCGTTGAAAGACCATTTCTCGATGGCTACACCTTC.

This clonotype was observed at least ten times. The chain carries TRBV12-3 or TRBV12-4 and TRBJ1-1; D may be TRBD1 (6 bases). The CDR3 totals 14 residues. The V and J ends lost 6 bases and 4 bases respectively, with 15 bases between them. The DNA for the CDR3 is TGTGCCAGCAGAACAGGGCTATATGGCACTGAAGCTTTCTTT. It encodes CASRTGLYGTEAFF.

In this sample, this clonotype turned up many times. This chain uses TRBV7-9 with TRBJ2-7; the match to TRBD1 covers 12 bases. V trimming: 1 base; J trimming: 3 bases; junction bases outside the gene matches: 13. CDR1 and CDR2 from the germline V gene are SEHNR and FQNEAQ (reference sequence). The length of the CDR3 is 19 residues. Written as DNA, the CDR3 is TGTGCCAGCAGCTTAGAGTTGGGGGACAGGGGGCGACGGATCTACGAGCAGTACTTC. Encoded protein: CASSLELGDRGRRIYEQYF. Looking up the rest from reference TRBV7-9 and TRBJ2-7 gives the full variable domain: DTGVSQNPRHKITKRGQNVTFRCDPISEHNRLYWYRQTLGQGPEFLTYFQNEAQLEKSRLLSDRFSAERPKGSFSTLEIQRTEQGDSAMYLCASSLELGDRGRRIYEQYFGPGTRLTVT.

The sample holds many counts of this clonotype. Written as DNA, the CDR3 is TGCAGTGCTAGAGCCGCTGGCAAGCGGGGGGGCCTGGAGACCCAGTACTTC. Its translation: CSARAAGKRGGLETQYF. The rearrangement uses TRBV20-1 and TRBJ2-5; 10 nucleotides match TRBD2. This CDR3 has 17 residues. The germline CDR1 and CDR2 sequences are DFQATT and SNEGSKA (reference sequence). The junction had 13 bases not matched to a gene; V was cut back by 1 base and J by 5 bases.

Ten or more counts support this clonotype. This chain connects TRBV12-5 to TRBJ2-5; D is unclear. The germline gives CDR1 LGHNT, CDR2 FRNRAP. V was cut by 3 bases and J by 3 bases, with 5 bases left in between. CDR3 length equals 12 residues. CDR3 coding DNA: TGTGCTAGTGGTTTTGGCAAAGAGACCCAGTACTTC. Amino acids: CASGFGKETQYF.

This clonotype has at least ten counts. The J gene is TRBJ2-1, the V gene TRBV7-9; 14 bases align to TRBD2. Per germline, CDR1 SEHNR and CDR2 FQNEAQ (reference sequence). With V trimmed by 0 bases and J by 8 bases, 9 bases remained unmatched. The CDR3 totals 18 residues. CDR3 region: CASSLALRLAGGPYEQFF. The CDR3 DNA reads TGTGCCAGCAGCTTAGCCCTACGACTAGCGGGGGGGCCGTATGAGCAGTTCTTC. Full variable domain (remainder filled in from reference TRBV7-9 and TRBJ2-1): DTGVSQNPRHKITKRGQNVTFRCDPISEHNRLYWYRQTLGQGPEFLTYFQNEAQLEKSRLLSDRFSAERPKGSFSTLEIQRTEQGDSAMYLCASSLALRLAGGPYEQFFGPGTRLTVL.

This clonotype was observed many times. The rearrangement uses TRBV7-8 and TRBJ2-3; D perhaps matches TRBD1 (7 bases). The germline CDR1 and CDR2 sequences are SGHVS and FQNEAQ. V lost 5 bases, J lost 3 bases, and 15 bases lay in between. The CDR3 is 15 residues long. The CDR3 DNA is TGTGCCAGCAGCCGCGGGGACAGCCGAACAGATACGCAGTATTTT. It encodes CASSRGDSRTDTQYF.

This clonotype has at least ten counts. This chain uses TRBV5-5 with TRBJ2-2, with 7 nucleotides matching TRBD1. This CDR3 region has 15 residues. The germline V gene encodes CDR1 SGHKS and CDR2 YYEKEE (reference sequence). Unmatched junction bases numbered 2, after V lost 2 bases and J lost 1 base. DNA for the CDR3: TGTGCCAGCAGCTTAAGGACAGGGAACACCGGGGAGCTGTTTTTT. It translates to CASSLRTGNTGELFF.

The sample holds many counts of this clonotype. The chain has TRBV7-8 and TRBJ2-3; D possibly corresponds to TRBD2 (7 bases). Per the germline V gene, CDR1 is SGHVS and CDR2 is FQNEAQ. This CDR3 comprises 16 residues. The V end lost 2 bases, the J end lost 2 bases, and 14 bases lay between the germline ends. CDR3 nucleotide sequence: TGTGCCAGCAGCTTAACTACGGCGGGGGCCACAGATACGCAGTATTTT. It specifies CASSLTTAGATDTQYF.

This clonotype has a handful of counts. For the CDR3, the DNA is TGTGCCAGCAGTGAACTCAGGACAGACATCTACAATGAGCAGTTCTTC. Translated, it gives CASSELRTDIYNEQFF. The chain recombines TRBV6-1 with TRBJ2-1; tentative D call: TRBD1 (6 bases). This CDR3 spans 16 amino acids. Germline CDR1 MNHNS, CDR2 SASEGT. Trimming left V 2 bases short and J 3 bases short, with 14 bases between.

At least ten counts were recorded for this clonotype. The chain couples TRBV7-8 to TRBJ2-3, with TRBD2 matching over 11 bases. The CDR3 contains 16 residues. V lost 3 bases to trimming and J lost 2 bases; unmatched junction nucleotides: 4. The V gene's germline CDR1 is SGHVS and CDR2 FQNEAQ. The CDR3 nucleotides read TGTGCCAGCAGCTTTGGGACTAGCGGAAACACAGATACGCAGTATTTT. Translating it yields CASSFGTSGNTDTQYF.

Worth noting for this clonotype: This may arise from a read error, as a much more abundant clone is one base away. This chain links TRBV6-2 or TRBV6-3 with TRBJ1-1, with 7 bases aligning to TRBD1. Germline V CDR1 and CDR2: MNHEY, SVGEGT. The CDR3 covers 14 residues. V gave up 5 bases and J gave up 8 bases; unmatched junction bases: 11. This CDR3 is CASSPAKSDREAFF. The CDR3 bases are TGTGCCAGCAGTCCAGCGAAATCGGACAGGGAAGCTTTCTTT.

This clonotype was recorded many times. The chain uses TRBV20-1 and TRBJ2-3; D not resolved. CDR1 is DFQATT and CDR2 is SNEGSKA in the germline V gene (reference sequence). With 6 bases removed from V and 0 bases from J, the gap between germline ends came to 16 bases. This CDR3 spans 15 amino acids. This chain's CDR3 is CSAPSHSASTDTQYF. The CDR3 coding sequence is TGCAGTGCCCCCAGCCACAGTGCTAGCACAGATACGCAGTATTTT.

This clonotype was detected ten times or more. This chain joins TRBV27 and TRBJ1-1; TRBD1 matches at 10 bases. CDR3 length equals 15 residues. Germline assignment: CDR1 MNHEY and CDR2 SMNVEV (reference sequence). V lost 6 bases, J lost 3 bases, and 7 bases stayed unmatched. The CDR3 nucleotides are TGTGCCAGCAGCTCAGGACAGGGGGGGTACACTGAAGCTTTCTTT. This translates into CASSSGQGGYTEAFF.

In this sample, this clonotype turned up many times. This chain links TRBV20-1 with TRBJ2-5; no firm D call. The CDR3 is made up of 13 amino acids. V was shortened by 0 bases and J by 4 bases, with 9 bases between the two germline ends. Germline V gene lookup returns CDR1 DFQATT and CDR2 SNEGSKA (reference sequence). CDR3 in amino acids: CSARDSYLETQYF. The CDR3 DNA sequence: TGCAGTGCTAGAGACTCCTACCTAGAGACCCAGTACTTC.

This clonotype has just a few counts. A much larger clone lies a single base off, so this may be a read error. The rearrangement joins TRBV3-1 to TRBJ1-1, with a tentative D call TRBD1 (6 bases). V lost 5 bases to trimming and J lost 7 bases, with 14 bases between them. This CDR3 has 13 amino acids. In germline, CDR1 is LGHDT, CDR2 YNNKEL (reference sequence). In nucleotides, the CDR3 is TGTGCCAGCAGCTCGATTAAACAGGGTGAAGCTTTCTTT. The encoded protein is CASSSIKQGEAFF. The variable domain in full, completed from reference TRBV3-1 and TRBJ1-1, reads DTAVSQTPKYLVTQMGNDKSIKCEQNLGHDTMYWYKQDSKKFLKIMFSYNNKELIINETVPNRFSPKSPDKAHLNLHINSLELGDSAVYFCASSSIKQGEAFFGQGTRLTVV.

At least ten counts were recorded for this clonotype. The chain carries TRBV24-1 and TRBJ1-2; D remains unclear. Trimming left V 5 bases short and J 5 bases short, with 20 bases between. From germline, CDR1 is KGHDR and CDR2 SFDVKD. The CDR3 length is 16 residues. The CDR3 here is CATSALASQYFYGYTF. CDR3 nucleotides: TGTGCCACCAGTGCGTTGGCCTCTCAGTATTTTTATGGCTACACCTTC.

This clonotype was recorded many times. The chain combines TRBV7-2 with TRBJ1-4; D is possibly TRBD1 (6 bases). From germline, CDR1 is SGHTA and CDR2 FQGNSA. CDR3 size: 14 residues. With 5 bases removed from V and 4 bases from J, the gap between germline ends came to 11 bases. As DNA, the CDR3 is TGTGCCAGCAGCGAGGGGGGGAGTAATGAAAAACTGTTTTTT. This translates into CASSEGGSNEKLFF. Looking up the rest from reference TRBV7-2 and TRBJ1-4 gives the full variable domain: GAGVSQSPSNKVTEKGKDVELRCDPISGHTALYWYRQSLGQGLEFLIYFQGNSAPDKSGLPSDRFSAERTGGSVSTLTIQRTQQEDSAVYLCASSEGGSNEKLFFGSGTQLSVL.

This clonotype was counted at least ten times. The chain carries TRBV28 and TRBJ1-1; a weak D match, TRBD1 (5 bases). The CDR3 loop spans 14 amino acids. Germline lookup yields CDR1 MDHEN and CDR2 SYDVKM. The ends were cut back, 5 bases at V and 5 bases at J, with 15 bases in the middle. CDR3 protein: CASSPPGGGTEAFF. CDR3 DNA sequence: TGTGCCAGCAGTCCCCCGGGGGGAGGGACTGAAGCTTTCTTT.

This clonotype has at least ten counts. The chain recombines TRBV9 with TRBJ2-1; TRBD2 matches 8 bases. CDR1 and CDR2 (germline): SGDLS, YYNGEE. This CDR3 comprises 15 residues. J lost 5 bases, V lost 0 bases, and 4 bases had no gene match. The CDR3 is CASSVEAGVNNEQFF. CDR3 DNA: TGTGCCAGCAGCGTAGAAGCGGGAGTAAACAATGAGCAGTTCTTC.

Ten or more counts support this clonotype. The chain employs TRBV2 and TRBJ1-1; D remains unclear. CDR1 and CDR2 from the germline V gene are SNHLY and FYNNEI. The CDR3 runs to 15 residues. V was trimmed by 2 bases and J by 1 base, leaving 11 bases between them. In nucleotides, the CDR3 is TGTGCCAGCAGTGAATTGGGCAGTCAGAACACTGAAGCTTTCTTT. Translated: CASSELGSQNTEAFF.

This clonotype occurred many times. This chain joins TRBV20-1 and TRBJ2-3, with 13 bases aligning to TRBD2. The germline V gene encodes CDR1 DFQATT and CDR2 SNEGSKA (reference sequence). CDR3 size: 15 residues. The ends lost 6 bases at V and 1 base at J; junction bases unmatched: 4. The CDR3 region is CSANGTSGGTDTQYF. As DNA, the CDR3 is TGCAGTGCGAACGGGACTAGCGGGGGCACAGATACGCAGTATTTT.

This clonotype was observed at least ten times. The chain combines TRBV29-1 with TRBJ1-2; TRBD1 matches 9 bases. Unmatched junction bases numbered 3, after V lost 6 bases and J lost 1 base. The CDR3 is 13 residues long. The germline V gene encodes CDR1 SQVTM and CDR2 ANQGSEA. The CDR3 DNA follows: TGCAGCGTACCGGGACAGGGTAACTATGGCTACACCTTC. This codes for CSVPGQGNYGYTF.

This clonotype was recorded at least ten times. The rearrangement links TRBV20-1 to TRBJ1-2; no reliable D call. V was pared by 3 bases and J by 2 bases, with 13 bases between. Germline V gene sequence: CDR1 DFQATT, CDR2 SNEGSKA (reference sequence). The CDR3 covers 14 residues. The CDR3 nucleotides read TGCAGTGCTAGGGACCTAGGATCCAACTATGGCTACACCTTC. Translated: CSARDLGSNYGYTF.